This T cell receptor (beta chain) is drawn from a study of CD8 T cells in Susac syndrome. Reverse transcription of 0.5 to 1 ug RNA was carried out with random hexamers. TCRdb fed the immunoSEQ multiplex PCR reads into MiXCR, producing one record per CDR3 protein. This sample carries approximately 180,000 distinct CDR3 sequences, 90% to 95% of them seen once, and the ten largest clones take over 0.075%. J gave up 0 bases and V 7 bases, and 7 bases lay outside the gene matches. The CDR3 extends over 18 amino acids. The sample consisted of CD4+ T cells from PBMCs. This chain uses TRBV12-3 or TRBV12-4 with TRBJ2-6; 12 bases are a match to TRBD1. This TCR derives from a human donor with Susac syndrome. CDR3 region: CASKNPGQGASGANVLTF. The CDR3 nucleotides are TGTGCCAGCAAAAATCCGGGACAGGGGGCCTCTGGGGCCAACGTCCTGACTTTC.